This entry features one T cell receptor (beta chain) sequence. Its antigen is undetermined. The data stem from a study of cytomegalovirus exposure and HLA in healthy donors. Study results and limitations: A previous analysis found most TCR beta V segments productive roughly 87% or roughly 30% of the time. The authors later linked a missense DCLRE1C variant to TCR beta V- and J-gene trimming. Of the V segments, some could not be distinguished, including TRBV6-2 and TRBV6-3, and were excluded.

This CDR3 region has 15 residues. V was clipped by 5 bases and J by 1 base, with 15 bases between them. Germline V CDR1 and CDR2: SEHNR, FQNEAQ (reference sequence). PCR primers comprised 60 Vbeta and 13 Jbeta primers. As processed by the authors: In a later analysis, 70 million to 80 million unique TCR beta chains included roughly 11 million shared by two or more donors. Assay used: immunoSEQ multiplex PCR; TCRdb lists only in-frame clones, some missing. That table furnishes V, J and clone size, whereas the DNA furnished D and trimming. The sample yields roughly 120,000 clones, around 77% seen once. This chain links TRBV7-9 with TRBJ2-7; a weak D match, TRBD1 (5 bases). The material sequenced was PBMCs. The TCR was taken from a man younger than 35 in good health and CMV-seropositive. The CDR3 loop reads CASSPPGAGSYEQYF. CDR3 nucleotides: TGTGCCAGCAGCCCCCCTGGGGCTGGATCCTACGAGCAGTACTTC. The full variable domain, in which reference TRBV7-9 and TRBJ2-7 provide the parts outside the CDR3, is DTGVSQNPRHKITKRGQNVTFRCDPISEHNRLYWYRQTLGQGPEFLTYFQNEAQLEKSRLLSDRFSAERPKGSFSTLEIQRTEQGDSAMYLCASSPPGAGSYEQYFGPGTRLTVT.